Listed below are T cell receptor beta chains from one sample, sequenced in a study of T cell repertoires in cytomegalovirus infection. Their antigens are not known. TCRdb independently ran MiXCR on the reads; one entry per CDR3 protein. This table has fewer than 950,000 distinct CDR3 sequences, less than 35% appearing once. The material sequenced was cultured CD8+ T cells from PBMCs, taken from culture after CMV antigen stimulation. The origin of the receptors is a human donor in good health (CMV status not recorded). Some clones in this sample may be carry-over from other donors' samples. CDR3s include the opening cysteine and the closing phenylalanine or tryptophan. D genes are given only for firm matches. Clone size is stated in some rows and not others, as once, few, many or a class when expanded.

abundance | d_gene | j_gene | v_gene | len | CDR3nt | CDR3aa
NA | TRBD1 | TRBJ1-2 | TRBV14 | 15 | TGTGCCAGCAGCCAGGACAGGGGTATGCGGTATGGCTACACCTTC | CASSQDRGMRYGYTF
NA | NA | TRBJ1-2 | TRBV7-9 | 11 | TGTGCCAGCAGGGGACAAGAAGGCTACACCTTC | CASRGQEGYTF
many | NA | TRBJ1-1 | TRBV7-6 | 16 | TGTGCCAGCAGCTATAATTCGGGCAGAATGAACACTGAAGCTTTCTTT | CASSYNSGRMNTEAFF
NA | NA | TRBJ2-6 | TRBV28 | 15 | TGTGCCAGCAACCCCCGGCACTCTGGGGCCAACGTCCTGACTTTC | CASNPRHSGANVLTF
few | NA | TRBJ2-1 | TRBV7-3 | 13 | TGTGCCAGCAGCTTAGGGGGGCCGGTAGGGCAGTTCTTC | CASSLGGPVGQFF
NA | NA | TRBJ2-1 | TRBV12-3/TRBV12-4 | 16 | TGTGCCAGCAGTTTTAATAAGGGACGGTCAGATGATGAGCAGTTCTTC | CASSFNKGRSDDEQFF
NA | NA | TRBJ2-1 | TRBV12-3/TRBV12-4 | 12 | TGTGCCAGCAGTTTTCCCGGTATTGAGCAGTTCTTC | CASSFPGIEQFF
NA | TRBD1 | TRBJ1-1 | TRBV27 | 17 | TGTGCCAGCAGTTTACTCCGGGACAGGGGACCGAACACTGAAGCTTTCTTT | CASSLLRDRGPNTEAFF
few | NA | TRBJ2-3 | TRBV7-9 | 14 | TGTGCCAGCAGCATAGGGGACCCCACAGATACGCAGTATTTT | CASSIGDPTDTQYF
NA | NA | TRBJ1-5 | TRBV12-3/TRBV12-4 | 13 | TGTGCCAGCTCTAGGGAGAGCAATCAGCCCCAGCATTTT | CASSRESNQPQHF
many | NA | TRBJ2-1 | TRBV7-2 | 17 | TGTGCCAGCAGCTTAGTAAGAGCTGGGAGCACTTGGGATGAGCAGTTCTTC | CASSLVRAGSTWDEQFF
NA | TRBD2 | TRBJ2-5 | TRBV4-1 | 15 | TGCGCCAGCAGCCCCTGGAGGGCTAGCGGAGAGACCCAGTACTTC | CASSPWRASGETQYF
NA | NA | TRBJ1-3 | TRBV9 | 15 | TGTGCCAGCAGCCCTCACGGGGCGGCAGGAAACACCATATATTTT | CASSPHGAAGNTIYF
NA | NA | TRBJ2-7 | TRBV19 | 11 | TGTGCCAGTAGTAAATCGTACGAGCAGTACTTC | CASSKSYEQYF
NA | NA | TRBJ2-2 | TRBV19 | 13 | TGTGCCAGTAGTAGGCGGATCACCGGGGAGCTGTTTTTT | CASSRRITGELFF
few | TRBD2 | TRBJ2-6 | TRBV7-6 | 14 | TGTGCCAGTAGGGGAGGGTTTGGGGCCAACGTCCTGACTTTC | CASRGGFGANVLTF
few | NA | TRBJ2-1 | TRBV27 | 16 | TGTGCCAGCAGTCCAACGCTCGGGACGCCCTCGGATGAGCAGTTCTTC | CASSPTLGTPSDEQFF
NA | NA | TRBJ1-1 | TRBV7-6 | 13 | TGTGCTAGCAGCGACAGCCTCGGGACTGAAGCTTTCTTT | CASSDSLGTEAFF
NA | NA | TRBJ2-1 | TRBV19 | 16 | NA | CASTSESPFTYNEQFF
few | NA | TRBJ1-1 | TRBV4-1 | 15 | TGCGCCAGCAGCCAAGTGGCAGGGGCGAACACTGAAGCTTTCTTT | CASSQVAGANTEAFF
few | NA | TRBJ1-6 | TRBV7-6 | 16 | TGTGCCAGCAGCTTAATCCCTGAAGGCCCGAATTCACCCCTCCACTTT | CASSLIPEGPNSPLHF
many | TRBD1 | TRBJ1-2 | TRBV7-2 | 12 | TGTGCCAATGACAGGGGGAGCTATGGCTACACCTTC | CANDRGSYGYTF
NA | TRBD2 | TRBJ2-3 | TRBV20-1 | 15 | TGCAGTGCTTCCGGACTAGCGGGGGAGACAGATACGCAGTATTTT | CSASGLAGETDTQYF
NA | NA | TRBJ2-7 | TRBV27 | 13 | TGTGCCAGCAGTTTCCCCGGACAGTACGAGCAGTACTTC | CASSFPGQYEQYF
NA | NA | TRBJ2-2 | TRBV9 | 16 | TGTGCCAGCAGCCCGGCCCCGGGGCAATTCCCCGGGGAGCTGTTTTTT | CASSPAPGQFPGELFF
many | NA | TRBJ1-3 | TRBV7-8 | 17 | TGTGCCAGCAGCTTAGGCGACAGATTCGTCTCTGGAAACACCATATATTTT | CASSLGDRFVSGNTIYF
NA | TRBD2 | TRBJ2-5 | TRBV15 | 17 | TGTGCCACCAGCAGACCTCTCGGGCTAGCGGGGGAAGAGACCCAGTACTTC | CATSRPLGLAGEETQYF